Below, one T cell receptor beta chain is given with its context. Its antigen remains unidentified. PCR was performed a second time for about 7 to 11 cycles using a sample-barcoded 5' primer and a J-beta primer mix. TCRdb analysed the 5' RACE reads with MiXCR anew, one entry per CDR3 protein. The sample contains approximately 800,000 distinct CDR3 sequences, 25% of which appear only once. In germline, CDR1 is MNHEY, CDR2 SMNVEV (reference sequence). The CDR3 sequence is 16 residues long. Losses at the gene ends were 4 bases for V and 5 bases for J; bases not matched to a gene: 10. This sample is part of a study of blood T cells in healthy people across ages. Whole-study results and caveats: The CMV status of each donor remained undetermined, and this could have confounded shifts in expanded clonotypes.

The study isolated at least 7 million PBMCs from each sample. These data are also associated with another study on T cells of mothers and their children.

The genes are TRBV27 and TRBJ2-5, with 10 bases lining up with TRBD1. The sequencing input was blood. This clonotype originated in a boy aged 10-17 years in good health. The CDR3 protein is CASSSIRGQGGETQYF. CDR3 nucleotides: TGTGCCAGCAGTTCAATTCGAGGACAGGGGGGGGAGACCCAGTACTTC.